Listed below are T cell receptor beta chains from one sample, sequenced in a study of OX40 agonist ivuxolimab in advanced cancers. Here immunoSEQ multiplex PCR was the method, and the copy in TCRdb shows in-frame clones only, minus some. The sample consists of tens of thousands of clones, approximately 80% of them appearing once. This material consisted of CD4+ or CD8+ T cells sorted from blood, taken in a trial of the OX40 agonist ivuxolimab. These receptors came from an adult with an advanced solid tumor such as melanoma, head and neck, liver or kidney cancer. Both conserved end residues are part of each CDR3. The order of the fields is CDR3 protein, CDR3 DNA, D gene, V gene, clone size, J gene. D genes are given only for firm matches. Clone size is not always given. Where it is, it says once, few, many or a class for expanded clones.

CASRGGGETQYF | TGTGCCAGCAGGGGGGGAGGGGAGACCCAGTACTTC | TRBD2 | TRBV28 | . | TRBJ2-5
CASSLRRDEKLFF | TGTGCCAGCAGCTTACGGAGGGATGAAAAACTGTTTTTT | . | TRBV11-2 | . | TRBJ1-4
CASSPTVASRVDYGYTF | TGTGCCAGCAGCCCCACCGTCGCCTCCCGGGTCGACTATGGCTACACCTTC | . | TRBV4-2 | . | TRBJ1-2
CAISDQGNYGYTF | TGTGCCATCAGTGATCAGGGAAACTATGGCTACACCTTC | . | TRBV10-3 | . | TRBJ1-2
CASPQSGRAITGELFF | TGTGCCAGCCCCCAAAGCGGGAGGGCAATCACCGGGGAGCTGTTTTTT | TRBD2 | TRBV7-3 | . | TRBJ2-2
CASSQTDPQAGNQPQHF | TGCGCCAGCAGCCAAACAGACCCCCAAGCAGGCAATCAGCCCCAGCATTTT | . | TRBV4-1 | . | TRBJ1-5
CASRSIGGGTIYF | TGTGCCAGCAGATCAATAGGGGGGGGCACCATATATTTT | . | TRBV2 | . | TRBJ1-3
CASSSGIGKTQYF | TGTGCCAGCAGTTCAGGGATTGGAAAGACCCAGTACTTC | . | TRBV28 | . | TRBJ2-5
CASIPDRANYGYTF | TGTGCCAGCATCCCAGACCGAGCTAACTATGGCTACACCTTC | . | TRBV2 | . | TRBJ1-2
CASRTSGFLYGYTF | TGTGCCAGCAGAACGTCGGGGTTTCTCTATGGCTACACCTTC | . | TRBV5-6 | . | TRBJ1-2
CASSYQGSSYEQYF | TGTGCCAGCAGTTATCAGGGGTCATCCTACGAGCAGTACTTC | . | TRBV27 | . | TRBJ2-7
CASSLATGGIGYTF | TGTGCCAGCAGCCTCGCGACAGGGGGCATTGGCTACACCTTC | TRBD1 | TRBV4-2 | . | TRBJ1-2
CASSGDRGVEQYF | TGTGCCAGCAGCGGCGACAGGGGGGTCGAGCAGTACTTC | TRBD1 | TRBV9 | . | TRBJ2-7
CASSFREGNTGELFF | TGTGCCAGCAGTTTCCGGGAGGGGAACACCGGGGAGCTGTTTTTT | TRBD2 | TRBV28 | . | TRBJ2-2
CASSLSTGLAGANVLTF | TGCGCCAGCAGCTTGAGTACAGGGCTAGCTGGGGCCAACGTCCTGACTTTC | . | TRBV5-1 | . | TRBJ2-6
CASSLGGYSNQPQHF | TGCGCCAGCAGCTTGGGAGGGTACAGCAATCAGCCCCAGCATTTT | . | TRBV5-1 | few | TRBJ1-5
CASSFPRAGPNTGELFF | TGTGCCAGCAGCTTCCCGCGGGCGGGGCCGAACACCGGGGAGCTGTTTTTT | . | TRBV11-2 | . | TRBJ2-2
CASRRTGKGNTIYF | TGTGCCAGCAGACGGACAGGGAAGGGAAACACCATATATTTT | TRBD1 | TRBV6-5 | . | TRBJ1-3
CASSPRGGGTGELFF | TGTGCCAGCAGCCCACGCGGTGGGGGGACCGGGGAGCTGTTTTTT | . | TRBV7-9 | once | TRBJ2-2
CASSLVGLTVGMETQYF | TGTGCCAGCAGCTTAGTTGGTCTGACAGTTGGGATGGAGACCCAGTACTTC | . | TRBV7-9 | . | TRBJ2-5
CASTPWAPNTEAFF | TGTGCCAGCACCCCCTGGGCCCCGAACACTGAAGCTTTCTTT | . | TRBV7-8 | . | TRBJ1-1
CASSTGQGISYEQYF | TGTGCCAGTAGTACCGGACAGGGCATCTCCTACGAGCAGTACTTC | TRBD1 | TRBV19 | . | TRBJ2-7
CASSKVLAQTGLQPQHF | TGTGCCAGCAGCAAAGTCCTAGCCCAGACAGGACTCCAGCCCCAGCATTTT | . | TRBV21-1 | . | TRBJ1-5
CASLPWRADTQYF | TGTGCCAGCCTCCCCTGGAGGGCAGATACGCAGTATTTT | . | TRBV7-8 | . | TRBJ2-3
CASSFTTGTASNEQFF | TGTGCCAGCAGCTTTACCACCGGGACCGCGTCCAATGAGCAGTTCTTC | . | TRBV7-9 | . | TRBJ2-1
CASSLATGKDEQFF | TGTGCCAGCAGCTTAGCGACAGGGAAGGATGAGCAGTTCTTC | TRBD1 | TRBV7-9 | many | TRBJ2-1
CASSLDPGSGANVLTF | TGTGCCAGCAGCCTCGACCCGGGCTCTGGGGCCAACGTCCTGACTTTC | . | TRBV5-5 | . | TRBJ2-6
CASKDRGSYNEQFF | TGTGCCAGCAAGGACAGGGGTTCCTACAATGAGCAGTTCTTC | TRBD1 | TRBV2 | . | TRBJ2-1
CASSAGQVSGNTIYF | TGTGCCAGCAGCGCGGGACAGGTCTCTGGAAACACCATATATTTT | TRBD1 | TRBV9 | . | TRBJ1-3
CASREGAGSLTDTQYF | TGTGCCAGCAGAGAAGGGGCGGGGTCCCTCACAGATACGCAGTATTTT | . | TRBV6-1 | . | TRBJ2-3
CASGIRGNEQFF | TGTGCCAGCGGGATTAGGGGGAATGAGCAGTTCTTC | . | TRBV7-9 | . | TRBJ2-1
CASSRQVGRPQHF | TGTGCCAGCAGCCGACAGGTTGGGCGGCCCCAGCATTTT | . | TRBV27 | . | TRBJ1-5
CASSLGDTSGANVLTF | TGTGCCAGCAGCTTAGGCGACACCTCTGGGGCCAACGTCCTGACTTTC | . | TRBV7-9 | once | TRBJ2-6
CASSFSREGLHEQYF | TGTGCCAGCAGTTTTTCGAGGGAGGGCCTCCACGAGCAGTACTTC | TRBD2 | TRBV27 | . | TRBJ2-7
CASSSVSGQWDEKLFF | TGCGCCAGCAGCTCCGTTTCGGGACAGTGGGATGAAAAACTGTTTTTT | TRBD1 | TRBV5-1 | . | TRBJ1-4
CASSRDLSSYNEQFF | TGTGCCAGCAGCCGGGACCTCAGCTCCTACAATGAGCAGTTCTTC | . | TRBV11-2 | . | TRBJ2-1
CASTPGRAGDTQYF | TGTGCCAGCACCCCGGGGAGGGCGGGAGATACGCAGTATTTT | TRBD2 | TRBV2 | . | TRBJ2-3
CASSLGSGGFQETQYF | TGTGCCAGCAGCTTAGGAAGCGGGGGCTTCCAAGAGACCCAGTACTTC | TRBD2 | TRBV7-8 | . | TRBJ2-5